These T cell receptor beta chains were read from a single sample in a study of cytomegalovirus exposure and HLA in healthy donors. Clones were read by immunoSEQ multiplex PCR, and TCRdb kept only the in-frame ones, dropping some. The data contain 100,000 to 150,000 clones, roughly four fifths of them singletons. The sequencing sample was made of PBMCs. These receptors originate from a woman between 35 and 50 years old in good health and CMV-seropositive. Each CDR3 is given with its conserved first and last residue. The D gene is left open where the match is weak. Rows may omit the clone size; those that give it use once, few, many or a size class.

d_call j_call v_call clone_size cdr3_nt cdr3_aa
NA TRBJ1-2 TRBV4-1 NA TGCGCCAGCAGCCAAGATGAGGGGGACCCCAGTTCTGGTGGCTACACCTTC CASSQDEGDPSSGGYTF
NA TRBJ2-5 TRBV7-3 NA TGTGCCAGCAGCCGCTCTAATAGTCCCCAAGAGACCCAGTACTTC CASSRSNSPQETQYF
NA TRBJ2-7 TRBV5-1 NA TGCGCCAGCAGCTTGGACCCAGGTAACTCCTACGAGCAGTACTTC CASSLDPGNSYEQYF
NA TRBJ2-3 TRBV2 once TGTGCCAGCAGCGCGCAGGGGTGGGCAGACACGCAGTATTTT CASSAQGWADTQYF
TRBD1 TRBJ1-4 TRBV19 NA TGTGCCAGTAGTGGCTGGGACAGGGTGGATGAAAAACTGTTTTTT CASSGWDRVDEKLFF
NA TRBJ1-1 TRBV7-2 NA TGTGCCAGCAGCACGACCGGGACAACGGGGAACACTGAAGCTTTCTTT CASSTTGTTGNTEAFF
NA TRBJ2-5 TRBV29-1 NA TGCAGCGTCTGGACATGGGGAGAGACCCAGTACTTC CSVWTWGETQYF
TRBD2 TRBJ2-7 TRBV6-1 NA TGTGCCAGCAGTGAGGAAGGGAGACTAGCGGGATACGAGCAGTACTTC CASSEEGRLAGYEQYF
TRBD2 TRBJ2-3 TRBV4-3 NA TGCGCCAGCAGCCAGACTAGCGGGAGGGCCTGGGATACGCAGTATTTT CASSQTSGRAWDTQYF
TRBD2 TRBJ2-7 TRBV11-2 NA TGTGCCAGCATCCCAGGCATAGCGGGAGCGAACTACGAGCAGTACTTC CASIPGIAGANYEQYF
NA TRBJ2-7 TRBV5-1 NA TGCGCCAGCAGCTTGGGGCAGGGCAGCTCCTACGAGCAGTACTTC CASSLGQGSSYEQYF
TRBD2 TRBJ2-3 TRBV9 once TGTGCCAGCAGCGGGACGATGACTAGCGGGAGGCCTTCAGATACGCAGTATTTT CASSGTMTSGRPSDTQYF
NA TRBJ2-2 TRBV9 NA TGTGCCAGCAGCGTAGTTGTAGCGGAGAACACCGGGGAGCTGTTTTTT CASSVVVAENTGELFF
TRBD2 TRBJ2-3 TRBV7-9 NA TGTGCCAGCGGGAGACACCGTAGCGGGAGCACAGATACGCAGTATTTT CASGRHRSGSTDTQYF
TRBD1 TRBJ2-1 TRBV28 NA TGTGCCAGCAAGTCCGGGACAGGGGACGGAGAGCAGTTCTTC CASKSGTGDGEQFF
TRBD2 TRBJ2-3 TRBV14 NA TGTGCCAGCAGCCTCGGGGGGGGCACAGATACGCAGTATTTT CASSLGGGTDTQYF
TRBD2 TRBJ2-7 TRBV9 once TGTGCCAGCAGCGCCGGGACTAGCGGGAGGGTGGGGGAGCAGTACTTC CASSAGTSGRVGEQYF
NA TRBJ1-2 TRBV5-5 NA TGTGCCAGCAGCCGGACAGCCGACTATGGCTACACCTTC CASSRTADYGYTF
NA TRBJ2-1 TRBV7-2 NA TGTGCCAGCAGCTTACTAGTGGCAGAGCAGTTCTTC CASSLLVAEQFF
NA TRBJ2-3 TRBV18 few TGTGCCAGCTCACCAAGGCAGGGGAGAGATACGCAGTATTTT CASSPRQGRDTQYF
TRBD2 TRBJ2-7 TRBV6-1 NA TGTGCCAGCAGTGAAGCGGGAGGGGCGGCCGACGAGCAGTACTTC CASSEAGGAADEQYF
TRBD2 TRBJ2-2 TRBV5-1 NA TGCGCCAGCAGCTTGGAGTGGTTAGCGGGAGAAGGCGGGGAGCTGTTTTTT CASSLEWLAGEGGELFF
NA TRBJ2-1 TRBV2 NA TGTGCCAGCAGCGGACTACCGACGGGCTCCTACAATGAGCAGTTCTTC CASSGLPTGSYNEQFF
NA TRBJ1-2 TRBV7-9 NA TGTTCCAGCAGCTCGTGGCAAGACTATGGCTACACCTTC CSSSSWQDYGYTF
TRBD2 TRBJ2-1 TRBV5-4 NA TGTGCCAGCACCCCGAACTCCGGGACTAGCGGGAATGAGCAGTTCTTC CASTPNSGTSGNEQFF
NA TRBJ2-7 TRBV28 once TGTGCCAGCAGCAACCTAGGGGCAGGGGTTTTCTACGAGCAGTACTTC CASSNLGAGVFYEQYF
NA TRBJ2-1 TRBV2 NA TGTGCCAGCAGTCAGTCTAGGAGTGTTATCGATGAGCAGTTCTTC CASSQSRSVIDEQFF
TRBD2 TRBJ2-3 TRBV5-1 NA TGCGCCAGCAGCATTCTAGCGGATCGCACAGATACGCAGTATTTT CASSILADRTDTQYF
NA TRBJ2-3 TRBV5-4 NA TGTGCCAGCAGGCGGGGCACAGATACGCAGTATTTT CASRRGTDTQYF
NA TRBJ2-1 TRBV7-2 NA TGTGCCAGCAGCCCATACAATGAGCAGTTCTTC CASSPYNEQFF
NA TRBJ2-3 TRBV19 NA TGTGCCAGTAGTATAGAGCGTACGGATACGCAGTATTTT CASSIERTDTQYF
NA TRBJ1-1 TRBV6-6 NA TGTGCCAGCTGCATTATGGGTGGGAGCACTGAAGCTTTCTTT CASCIMGGSTEAFF
NA TRBJ1-1 TRBV19 NA TGTGCCAGTAGTTTACACAGGGCCATGAACACTGAAGCTTTCTTT CASSLHRAMNTEAFF
NA TRBJ1-4 TRBV7-2 NA TGTGCCAGCAGCTTAGTTGGGCCTAATAATGAAAAACTGTTTTTT CASSLVGPNNEKLFF
NA TRBJ2-6 TRBV15 NA TGTGCCACCAGCACCCTGGGGCGTACCCTCCCATCTGGGGCCAACGTCCTGACTTTC CATSTLGRTLPSGANVLTF
NA TRBJ1-5 TRBV29-1 NA TGCAGCGCAACCAGGGGAAGCAATCAGCCCCAGCATTTT CSATRGSNQPQHF
TRBD2 TRBJ2-7 TRBV2 NA TGTGCCAGCACCGGGACTAGCGGGAGGGACGGGCAGTACTTC CASTGTSGRDGQYF
TRBD1 TRBJ2-7 TRBV7-2 NA TGTGCCAGCAGCTTAAGGGGACAGGGGATCTACGAGCAGTACTTC CASSLRGQGIYEQYF
NA TRBJ2-3 TRBV25-1 NA TGTGCCAGCAGTGAACAGGGTTACACAGATACGCAGTATTTT CASSEQGYTDTQYF
NA TRBJ1-2 TRBV5-6 NA TGTGCCAGCAGCTTGAACGCGGGCTACACCTTC CASSLNAGYTF
TRBD1 TRBJ1-3 TRBV7-2 few TGTGCCAGCAGCTTGACAGGGTTCTCTGGAAACACCATATATTTT CASSLTGFSGNTIYF
TRBD2 TRBJ2-7 TRBV6-6 NA TGTGCCAGCAGTTCGACTAGCGGGAGCTCCTACGAGCAGTACTTC CASSSTSGSSYEQYF
TRBD2 TRBJ2-2 TRBV7-6 NA TGTGCCAGCGGGGTAGCGGGACCCACCGGGGAGCTGTTTTTT CASGVAGPTGELFF
NA TRBJ2-5 TRBV14 NA TGTGCCAGCAGCCAAGTGCCGGTAATCGGAGAGACCCAGTACTTC CASSQVPVIGETQYF
NA TRBJ1-1 TRBV27 NA NA CASSSSTGWNTEAFF
NA TRBJ2-7 TRBV16 NA TGTGCCAGCAGCCAATCTACCGGAGTAGAGCAGTACTTC CASSQSTGVEQYF
TRBD2 TRBJ2-5 TRBV27 few TGTGCCAGCAGTTTAGTTTTGGGAGGGGAGACCCAGTACTTC CASSLVLGGETQYF
TRBD2 TRBJ2-7 TRBV2 NA TGTGCCAGCAGTGCCCGGACTAGCGGGAGGGACCACGAGCAGTACTTC CASSARTSGRDHEQYF
NA TRBJ2-3 TRBV5-1 NA TGCGCCAGCAGCAACAGAGCAGATACGCAGTATTTT CASSNRADTQYF
TRBD1 TRBJ2-3 TRBV7-3 NA TGTGCCAGCAGCTTGTTGGGACAGGGGGCTTCAGATACGCAGTATTTT CASSLLGQGASDTQYF
TRBD2 TRBJ2-7 TRBV29-1 NA TGCAGCGTTTCTTTAGCGGGAGGGATCTACGAGCAGTACTTC CSVSLAGGIYEQYF
NA TRBJ1-2 TRBV15 NA TGTGCCACCAGCAGACCGGGTTATGGCTACACCTTC CATSRPGYGYTF
TRBD2 TRBJ2-3 TRBV5-1 NA TGCGCCAGCAGCGATCTAGCGGGAGCAACAGATACGCAGTATTTT CASSDLAGATDTQYF
NA TRBJ2-5 TRBV5-4 NA TGTGCCATGTCAAGTCCAGGCCGGAGCCTGGAGGAGCAGTACTTC CAMSSPGRSLEEQYF
TRBD2 TRBJ2-3 TRBV7-2 NA TGTGCCAGCAGCTATCGCCCGACTAGCGGCACAGATACGCAGTATTTT CASSYRPTSGTDTQYF